The 16 T cell receptor beta chains given below trace back to one sample, sequenced in a study of T-cell reconstitution after alpha-beta-depleted transplantation in children. Molecular barcoding with unique molecular identifiers was used for the TCRbeta library. TCRdb re-called the PCR reads with MiXCR, one entry per CDR3 protein. The repertoire holds about 610,000 distinct CDR3 sequences, with around 27% as singletons. The source was PBMCs, collected before TCRalphabeta/CD19-depleted stem cell transplant. Every receptor here comes from a boy under two years old with Wiskott-Aldrich syndrome, due to receive a stem cell transplant.

The gene calls are TRBV28 and TRBJ1-1; maybe TRBD1 (5 bases). Germline V gives CDR1 MDHEN, CDR2 SYDVKM. CDR3 length: 15 residues. V shed 1 base and J shed 5 bases, with 14 bases lying between them. The CDR3 DNA reads as TGTGCCAGCAGTTTATATCAGGGAAGGGGAACTGAAGCTTTCTTT. It encodes CASSLYQGRGTEAFF.

In its sample, this clonotype was seen many times. The V call is TRBV10-3, the J call TRBJ2-1, with 7 positions matching TRBD2. With V trimmed by 8 bases and J by 7 bases, 11 bases remained unmatched. The CDR3 contains 14 residues. Germline CDR1 is ENHRY and CDR2 is SYGVKD. CDR3 protein: CAISGRGVGNEQFF. The DNA for the CDR3 is TGTGCCATCTCAGGGAGGGGTGTTGGGAATGAGCAGTTCTTC.

This clonotype was seen a few times. V gene TRBV20-1 combines with J gene TRBJ2-3; D call uncertain. This CDR3 region has 13 residues. Germline CDR1 and CDR2: DFQATT and SNEGSKA (reference sequence). Deletions cut 6 bases from V and 4 bases from J, with 14 bases between. CDR3 DNA sequence: TGCAGTGCGGAGACGCAATGGGCAGATACGCAGTATTTT. Residues: CSAETQWADTQYF.

The chain has TRBV19 and TRBJ1-2; D perhaps matches TRBD1 (5 bases). This CDR3 comprises 14 residues. V shed 4 bases and J shed 1 base, with 10 bases lying between them. Germline-derived CDR1 and CDR2 are LNHDA and SQIVND (reference sequence). DNA of the CDR3: TGTGCCAGTAGTAGGGACGGATTTAACTATGGCTACACCTTC. It translates to CASSRDGFNYGYTF.

The rearrangement uses TRBV3-1 and TRBJ2-6; D gene uncertain. The CDR3 is made up of 18 amino acids. V gave up 4 bases and J gave up 0 bases, with 16 bases separating them. CDR1 is LGHDT and CDR2 is YNNKEL in the germline V gene (reference sequence). This CDR3 reads CASSLVSRLSSGANVLTF. CDR3 sequence (DNA): TGTGCCAGCAGCCTTGTGTCGAGGTTATCCTCTGGGGCCAACGTCCTGACTTTC.

The chain links TRBV15 to TRBJ2-5; a weak D match, TRBD1 (6 bases). Germline CDR1 and CDR2: LNHNV and YYDKDF (reference sequence). The CDR3 spans 15 residues. The V and J ends lost 2 bases and 2 bases respectively, with 12 bases between them. The CDR3 spells CATSRSGAVQETQYF. In DNA form, the CDR3 reads TGTGCCACCAGCAGATCAGGGGCTGTTCAAGAGACCCAGTACTTC.

The V call is TRBV5-1, the J call TRBJ1-5; D is undetermined. Trimming cost V 1 base and J 5 bases, with 7 bases left between them. The CDR3 sequence is 13 residues long. Germline V gene lookup returns CDR1 SGHRS and CDR2 YFSETQ. As DNA, the CDR3 is TGCGCCAGCAGCTTGACAGCGGATCAGCCCCAGCATTTT. Protein product: CASSLTADQPQHF. Supplemented by reference TRBV5-1 and TRBJ1-5, the full variable domain reads KAGVTQTPRYLIKTRGQQVTLSCSPISGHRSVSWYQQTPGQGLQFLFEYFSETQRNKGNFPGRFSGRQFSNSRSEMNVSTLELGDSALYLCASSLTADQPQHFGDGTRLSIL.

V gene TRBV27 combines with J gene TRBJ2-1, with 7 bases aligning to TRBD1. The CDR3 has 12 amino acids. V was clipped by 4 bases and J by 6 bases; unmatched bases: 0. CDR1 is MNHEY, CDR2 SMNVEV, per germline (reference sequence). CDR3 sequence: CASSWDSNEQFF. The DNA of the CDR3 is TGTGCCAGCAGTTGGGACAGCAATGAGCAGTTCTTC.

This chain connects TRBV18 to TRBJ2-5; D tentatively fits TRBD1 or TRBD2 (5 bases each). Germline values: CDR1 KGHSH, CDR2 LQKENI. Trimming took 0 bases from V and 5 from J, leaving 13 bases between them. The CDR3 extends over 15 amino acids. The CDR3 reads CASSPPSEGEETQYF. The DNA for the CDR3 is TGTGCCAGCTCACCACCCAGTGAAGGGGAGGAGACCCAGTACTTC.

This clonotype was counted between two and nine times. At one of its ends the junction is not consistent with the germline gene, which may arise from a read error. The chain's CDR3 is CASSLGDRDNPPLHF. The CDR3 nucleotides read TGTGCCAGCAGTTTAGGGGACAGGGATAATCCACCCCTCCACTTT. The chain has TRBV27 and TRBJ1-6; 9 positions agree with TRBD1. The CDR3 consists of 15 residues. The V gene's germline CDR1 is MNHEY and CDR2 SMNVEV (reference sequence).

Only a few counts were recorded for this clonotype. The chain has TRBV5-1 and TRBJ2-1; either TRBD1 or TRBD2 may fit D (5 bases each). The length of the CDR3 is 12 residues. The germline V gene encodes CDR1 SGHRS and CDR2 YFSETQ. V lost 3 bases, J lost 7 bases, and 8 bases lay in between. CDR3: CASSSGANEQFF. CDR3 coding DNA: TGCGCCAGCAGCTCCGGGGCGAATGAGCAGTTCTTC.

This clonotype was found once. This chain joins TRBV24-1 and TRBJ2-1; 8 positions agree with TRBD2. J gave up 5 bases and V 3 bases, and 11 bases lay outside the gene matches. This CDR3 spans 17 amino acids. Germline-derived CDR1 and CDR2 are KGHDR and SFDVKD. The CDR3 spells CATSDPGGISGNNEQFF. CDR3 coding DNA: TGTGCCACCAGTGATCCTGGGGGGATTAGCGGGAACAATGAGCAGTTCTTC.

This chain links TRBV10-1 with TRBJ1-5; D unresolved. V was pared by 2 bases and J by 5 bases, with 16 bases between. The CDR3 runs to 16 residues. Germline loops: CDR1 WNHNN, CDR2 SYGVQD (reference sequence). In DNA form, the CDR3 reads TGCGCCAGCAGTGAGGGGTCCGGGTATCGGGATCAGCCCCAGCATTTT. Protein: CASSEGSGYRDQPQHF.

This clonotype was seen more than once but under ten times. The chain links TRBV20-1 to TRBJ1-1; a weak D match, TRBD1 (5 bases). Trimming shortened V by 5 bases and J by 2 bases, and 12 bases separated the two germline ends. Germline V gene data show CDR1 as DFQATT and CDR2 as SNEGSKA (reference sequence). The CDR3 runs to 13 residues. The CDR3 bases are TGCAGTGCTTCCAAAGGGGCTAACACTGAAGCTTTCTTT. Translating it yields CSASKGANTEAFF.

This clonotype showed up just a few times. The V call is TRBV18, the J call TRBJ2-7, with 9 bases aligning to TRBD1. CDR3 size: 13 residues. V shed 3 bases and J 6 bases; nucleotides not matched to a gene: 3. Germline CDR1 reads KGHSH; CDR2 reads LQKENI. The CDR3 loop reads CASSPRTGVEQYF. The CDR3 nucleotides read TGTGCCAGCTCACCTAGGACAGGGGTCGAGCAGTACTTC.

The genes are TRBV24-1 and TRBJ1-4; 7 bases match TRBD1. The CDR3 length is 16 residues. Trimming cost V 10 bases and J 0 bases; bases outside gene matches: 10. The germline CDR1 and CDR2 sequences are KGHDR and SFDVKD. The CDR3 nucleotides are TGTGCCACTAACCCAGGGGGGGCAGCAACTAATGAAAAACTGTTTTTT. It encodes CATNPGGAATNEKLFF.